These 7 T cell receptor beta chains originate from one sample sequenced in a study of OX40 agonist ivuxolimab in advanced cancers. Library generation was performed with the immunoSEQ multiplex PCR assay. Here the immuneACCESS table is served through TCRdb, limited to in-frame sequences with V and J called. Missing clones are a known gap in these copies; in checked studies unresolved V genes cover under half, and the rest lacks a known reason. This sample is represented by 42,000 or so clones; about four fifths of them were singletons. In total, the top ten clones hold over 14% of the sample. This specimen was CD4+ or CD8+ T cells sorted from blood, taken in a trial of the OX40 agonist ivuxolimab. These receptors all come from an adult with an advanced solid tumor such as melanoma, head and neck, liver or kidney cancer.

This chain links TRBV7-6 with TRBJ1-2; D is unclear. Trimming left V 4 bases short and J 10 bases short, with 16 bases between. The CDR3 extends over 13 amino acids. Germline-derived CDR1 and CDR2 are SGHVS and FNYEAQ. The CDR3 region is CASSSYPGGVYTF. In nucleotides, the CDR3 is TGTGCCAGCAGCTCCTACCCGGGCGGGGTCTACACCTTC.

The gene calls are TRBV5-5 and TRBJ2-6; 8 bases line up with TRBD2. Unmatched junction bases numbered 3, after V lost 4 bases and J lost 3 bases. The V gene's germline CDR1 is SGHKS and CDR2 YYEKEE (reference sequence). This CDR3 has 15 residues. The CDR3 nucleotides read TGTGCCAGCAGCCGGGGGGGGGATGGGGCCAACGTCCTGACTTTC. It is translated as CASSRGGDGANVLTF.

This clone was found once. The chain couples TRBV2 to TRBJ2-5, with D possibly TRBD2 on 6 matching bases. Trimming stripped 10 bases from V and 5 bases from J, with 17 bases between. In germline, CDR1 is SNHLY, CDR2 FYNNEI. The length of the CDR3 is 13 residues. The CDR3 loop is CAITGADGETQYF. DNA for the CDR3: TGTGCCATTACGGGAGCAGACGGGGAGACCCAGTACTTC.

The chain joins TRBV19 to TRBJ2-3, with D maybe TRBD2 (5 bases). Trimming removed 9 bases at V and 3 bases at J, with 13 bases between. The CDR3 has 13 residues. In germline, CDR1 is LNHDA, CDR2 SQIVND (reference sequence). The CDR3 loop reads CASHGEGTDTQYF. The CDR3 bases are TGTGCCAGCCACGGCGAGGGAACAGATACGCAGTATTTT.

The table lists this clone with a few counts. The chain combines TRBV12-5 with TRBJ1-4, with D possibly TRBD1 on 5 matching bases. V lost 0 bases and J lost 8, with 19 bases in between. CDR1 and CDR2 (germline): LGHNT, FRNRAP. This CDR3 contains 17 residues. In DNA, the CDR3 is TGTGCTAGTGGTTTGGTACCAAACCTCCAGGGAGGAGAAAAACTGTTTTTT. This codes for CASGLVPNLQGGEKLFF.

The chain carries TRBV19 and TRBJ2-2, with D hard to call. In germline, CDR1 is LNHDA, CDR2 SQIVND (reference sequence). The CDR3 is 12 amino acids. The germline V and J ends were trimmed by 7 bases and 8 bases, with 11 bases remaining between them. CDR3 region: CASTLDFGELFF. Written as DNA, the CDR3 is TGTGCCAGTACTCTAGATTTTGGGGAGCTGTTTTTT.

CDR3 coding DNA: TGTGCCAGCAGCTTTATTCCAGATACGCAGTATTTT. As protein: CASSFIPDTQYF. The rearrangement joins TRBV11-2 to TRBJ2-3, with D hard to call. Trimming pared 3 bases from V and 4 bases from J, leaving 5 bases between. This CDR3 has 12 residues. In germline, CDR1 is SGHAT, CDR2 FQNNGV.